This T cell receptor beta chain was identified in a study of shared clonotypes between healthy human individuals. Using immunoSEQ multiplex PCR, the repertoire was profiled, and TCRdb retains in-frame clones only, with some absent. This sample has 800,000 to 1,200,000 clones; about four fifths occur once, and the top ten carry around 0.47%. The receptor was isolated from a man aged 18 to 30 in good health. Some clones in this sample may be carry-over from other donors' samples. Sample: memory CD4+ T cells from PBMCs. Subset reported: CD45RA-negative fraction.

The DNA of the CDR3 is TGTGCCAGCAGCCGAAGCGGGAGTGAGACCGGGGAGCTGTTTTTT. This encodes CASSRSGSETGELFF. The gene calls are TRBV7-2 and TRBJ2-2, with TRBD2 matching over 8 bases. V dropped 5 bases and J dropped 5; count of bases not matched to a gene: 7. Germline CDR1 SGHTA, CDR2 FQGNSA. This CDR3 has 15 residues.